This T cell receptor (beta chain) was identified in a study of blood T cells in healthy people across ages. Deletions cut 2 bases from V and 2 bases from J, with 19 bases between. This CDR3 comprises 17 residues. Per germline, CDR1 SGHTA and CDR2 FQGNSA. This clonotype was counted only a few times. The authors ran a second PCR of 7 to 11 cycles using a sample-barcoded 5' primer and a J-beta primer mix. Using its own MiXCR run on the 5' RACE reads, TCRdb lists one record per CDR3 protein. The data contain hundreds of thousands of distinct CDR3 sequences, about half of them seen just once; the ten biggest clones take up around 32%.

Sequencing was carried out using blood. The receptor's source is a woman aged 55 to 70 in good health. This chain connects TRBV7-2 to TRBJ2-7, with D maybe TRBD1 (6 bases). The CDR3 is CASSLSQGTLETYEQYF. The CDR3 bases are TGTGCCAGCAGCTTATCACAGGGTACCTTGGAAACCTACGAGCAGTACTTC.